This is a list of T cell receptor beta chains from one sample in a study of Ad26.COV2.S vaccination and SARS-CoV-2 variants. Here immunoSEQ multiplex PCR was the method, and the copy in TCRdb shows in-frame clones only, minus some. The data show approximately 460,000 clones, with about 89% seen just once and 1.7% held by the top ten. Sequenced material: peripheral blood, taken in a trial of Ad26.COV2.S vaccine versus placebo. Every receptor here comes from a person aged 18 to 59 who received the Ad26.COV2.S COVID-19 vaccine or a placebo. CDR3s include the opening cysteine and the closing phenylalanine or tryptophan. D genes are given only for firm matches. Size tells how often a clone was seen (once, few, many) or the class of an expanded clone, and some rows leave it out.

>-|TRBV3-1/TRBV3-2|-|TRBJ2-2
CASSPPAGLTGELFF
TGTGCCAGCAGCCCCCCGGCGGGGCTCACCGGGGAGCTGTTTTTT
>TRBD2|TRBV19|-|TRBJ2-5
CATHENHQGLAGGPLGETQYF
TGTGCCACGCACGAAAACCATCAGGGACTAGCGGGAGGGCCGCTAGGGGAGACCCAGTACTTC
>-|TRBV6-2/TRBV6-3|-|TRBJ2-3
CASSYARGITDTQYF
TGTGCCAGCAGTTACGCCCGGGGGATCACAGATACGCAGTATTTT
>-|TRBV7-9|-|TRBJ2-2
CARTPGELFF
TGTGCCAGAACACCCGGGGAGCTGTTTTTT
>-|TRBV9|few|TRBJ1-2
CASSTTGFGYTF
TGTGCCAGCAGCACCACAGGGTTTGGCTACACCTTC
>TRBD1|TRBV19|-|TRBJ1-1
CASSMARGQGSAEAFF
TGTGCCAGTAGTATGGCGCGGGGACAGGGGTCCGCTGAAGCTTTCTTT
>-|TRBV30|-|TRBJ2-2
CAWRTRPNTGELFF
TGTGCCTGGAGAACCCGCCCAAACACCGGGGAGCTGTTTTTT
>TRBD1|TRBV12-3/TRBV12-4|-|TRBJ1-2
CASSLRTGHGYTF
TGTGCCAGCAGTTTGAGGACAGGGCACGGCTACACCTTC
>-|TRBV19|-|TRBJ1-2
CASSITRTTQANYGYTF
TGTGCCAGTAGTATCACTCGGACAACCCAAGCTAACTATGGCTACACCTTC
>TRBD1|TRBV2|-|TRBJ1-5
CASRGGQGQPQHF
TGTGCCAGCAGGGGGGGACAGGGCCAGCCCCAGCATTTT
>TRBD2|TRBV11-2|-|TRBJ2-1
CASSLIHRSGSSNEQFF
TGTGCCAGCAGCTTAATCCACCGTAGCGGGAGTAGCAATGAGCAGTTCTTC
>TRBD2|TRBV29-1|-|TRBJ2-3
CSVKGGEAGGTDTQYF
TGCAGCGTCAAGGGAGGCGAAGCGGGGGGCACAGATACGCAGTATTTT
>TRBD2|TRBV18|-|TRBJ2-3
CASSPRLAATDTQYF
TGTGCCAGCTCACCACGTCTAGCGGCTACAGATACGCAGTATTTT
>-|TRBV29-1|few|TRBJ1-1
CSVGGGGGTEAFF
TGCAGCGTTGGCGGAGGTGGCGGGACTGAAGCTTTCTTT
>TRBD1|TRBV27|-|TRBJ2-7
CASRYRDRGTYEQYF
TGTGCCAGCCGATACCGGGACAGGGGCACCTACGAGCAGTACTTC
>-|TRBV11-3|-|TRBJ1-1
CASSLAGTANTEAFF
TGTGCCAGCAGCCTCGCGGGGACGGCGAACACTGAAGCTTTCTTT
>TRBD1|TRBV7-2|-|TRBJ2-5
CASSPGQNKLTGYQETQYF
TGTGCCAGCAGCCCGGGACAGAACAAACTAACCGGGTACCAAGAGACCCAGTACTTC
>-|TRBV10-3|once|TRBJ1-2
CAISERVDYGYTF
TGTGCCATCAGTGAGAGGGTGGACTATGGCTACACCTTC
>-|TRBV6-5|-|TRBJ2-5
CASSVTTGFGETQYF
TGTGCCAGCAGCGTAACTACAGGGTTCGGGGAGACCCAGTACTTC
>-|TRBV25-1|-|TRBJ2-1
CASSDWSGSSYNEQFF
TGTGCCAGCAGTGATTGGTCCGGGAGCTCCTACAATGAGCAGTTCTTC
>-|TRBV6-5|-|TRBJ2-2
CASSSRQVLNTGELFF
TGTGCCAGCAGTTCACGACAGGTCCTAAACACCGGGGAGCTGTTTTTT
>-|TRBV7-8|-|TRBJ2-7
CASSSITTRQVSGYEQYF
TGTGCCAGCAGCTCAATCACCACTCGACAGGTCAGCGGGTACGAGCAGTACTTC
>-|TRBV4-1|-|TRBJ1-2
CASRDAGTANYGYTF
TGCGCCAGCAGGGATGCCGGGACGGCCAACTATGGCTACACCTTC
>-|TRBV3-1/TRBV3-2|once|TRBJ1-5
CASSQGGGNNQPQHF
TGTGCCAGCAGCCAAGGGGGGGGCAACAATCAGCCCCAGCATTTT
>-|TRBV11-2|-|TRBJ1-2
CASSSYRDGYTF
TGTGCCAGCAGCTCTTACAGGGACGGCTACACCTTC
>TRBD2|TRBV18|-|TRBJ2-3
CASSFAGGSTDTQYF
TGTGCCAGCTCATTCGCGGGGGGAAGCACAGATACGCAGTATTTT
>TRBD1|TRBV5-1|-|TRBJ2-7
CASSLQGAGPYEQYF
TGCGCCAGCAGCTTGCAGGGGGCGGGCCCCTACGAGCAGTACTTC
>-|TRBV5-1|once|TRBJ2-7
CASSKQGSGDEQYF
TGCGCCAGCAGCAAGCAGGGAAGCGGTGACGAGCAGTACTTC
>-|TRBV6-1|once|TRBJ1-2
CASSESQPSGRLYGYTF
TGTGCCAGCAGTGAAAGTCAACCGTCCGGACGGTTGTATGGCTACACCTTC
>-|TRBV6-4|-|TRBJ2-3
CASSSGAITDTQYF
TGTGCCAGCAGTTCGGGGGCCATCACAGATACGCAGTATTTT
>TRBD1|TRBV6-6|-|TRBJ1-4
CASKATGGLEKLFF
TGTGCCAGCAAAGCGACAGGGGGCCTGGAAAAACTGTTTTTT
>-|TRBV5-4|-|TRBJ2-7
CASSPERNYEQYF
TGTGCCAGCAGCCCGGAACGAAACTACGAGCAGTACTTC
>-|TRBV9|-|TRBJ1-1
CASSVSPGGATEAFF
TGTGCCAGCAGCGTGTCCCCGGGGGGCGCGACTGAAGCTTTCTTT
>-|TRBV7-8|-|TRBJ1-2
CASSSTGSFYGYTF
TGTGCCAGCAGCTCCACAGGCTCCTTCTATGGCTACACCTTC
>-|TRBV6-5|-|TRBJ1-1
CASSRDRVTEAFF
TGTGCCAGCTCCAGGGACCGTGTCACTGAAGCTTTCTTT
>-|TRBV4-3|-|TRBJ2-2
CASSPTAGELFF
TGCGCCAGCAGCCCCACAGCCGGGGAGCTGTTTTTT
>-|TRBV11-2|-|TRBJ1-1
CASSLFGDLNTEAFF
TGTGCCAGCAGCTTATTTGGGGACTTGAACACTGAAGCTTTCTTT
>-|TRBV5-1|-|TRBJ1-1
CASSKGHQRNEAFF
TGCGCCAGCAGCAAGGGACATCAACGGAATGAAGCTTTCTTT
>TRBD1|TRBV15|-|TRBJ1-6
CATSRQGQGGSPLHF
TGTGCCACCAGCAGACAGGGACAGGGAGGGTCACCCCTCCACTTT
>-|TRBV18|-|TRBJ2-3
CASSPRDGLSTDTQYF
TGTGCCAGCTCACCACGGGACGGGCTTAGCACAGATACGCAGTATTTT
>-|TRBV27|-|TRBJ2-7
CASAGRGDGYEQYF
TGTGCCAGCGCCGGGCGCGGGGACGGCTACGAGCAGTACTTC
>TRBD1|TRBV6-6|-|TRBJ1-1
CASRDDRGGTEAFF
TGTGCCAGCAGGGACGACAGGGGAGGCACTGAAGCTTTCTTT
>-|TRBV7-9|-|TRBJ1-1
CASSSPDGRVNTEAFF
TGTGCCAGCAGCTCGCCGGATGGTAGGGTGAACACTGAAGCTTTCTTT
>TRBD1|TRBV7-8|-|TRBJ2-5
CASSLAAGGETQYF
TGTGCCAGCAGCTTAGCGGCAGGGGGAGAGACCCAGTACTTC
>-|TRBV10-1|-|TRBJ2-2
CASRASWGVDTGELFF
TGCGCCAGCAGGGCCTCGTGGGGGGTGGACACCGGGGAGCTGTTTTTT
>TRBD2|TRBV24-1|-|TRBJ2-1
CATSDFPSGSYNEQFF
TGTGCCACCAGTGATTTTCCTAGCGGGAGTTACAATGAGCAGTTCTTC
>-|TRBV28|-|TRBJ1-2
CASSLPGVNYGYTF
TGTGCCAGCAGTTTACCAGGGGTTAACTATGGCTACACCTTC
>-|TRBV28|-|TRBJ1-2
CASSFVGYGYTF
TGTGCCAGCAGTTTTGTGGGCTATGGCTACACCTTC